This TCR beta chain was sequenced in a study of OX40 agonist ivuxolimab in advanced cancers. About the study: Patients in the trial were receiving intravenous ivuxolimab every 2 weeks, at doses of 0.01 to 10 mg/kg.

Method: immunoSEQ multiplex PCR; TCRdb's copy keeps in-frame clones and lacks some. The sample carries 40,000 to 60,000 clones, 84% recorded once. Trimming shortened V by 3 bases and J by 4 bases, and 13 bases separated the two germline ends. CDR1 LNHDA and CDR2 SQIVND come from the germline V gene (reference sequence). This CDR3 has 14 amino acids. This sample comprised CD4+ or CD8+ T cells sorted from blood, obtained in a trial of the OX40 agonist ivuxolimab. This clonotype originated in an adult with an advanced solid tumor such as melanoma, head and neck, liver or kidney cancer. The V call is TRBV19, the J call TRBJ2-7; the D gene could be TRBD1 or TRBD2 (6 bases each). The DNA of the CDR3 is TGTGCCAGTAGTATGTCCGGGGGCGAGTACGAGCAGTACTTC. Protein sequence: CASSMSGGEYEQYF. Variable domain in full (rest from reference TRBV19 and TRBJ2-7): DGGITQSPKYLFRKEGQNVTLSCEQNLNHDAMYWYRQDPGQGLRLIYYSQIVNDFQKGDIAEGYSVSREKKESFPLTVTSAQKNPTAFYLCASSMSGGEYEQYFGPGTRLTVT.